These 27 T cell receptor beta chains originate from one sample sequenced in a study of T cells in localized non-small cell lung cancer. This table comes from immunoSEQ multiplex PCR, and its TCRdb copy is limited to in-frame clones, with some not included. The repertoire includes roughly 4,900 clones, 30% to 40% of them detected once, and approximately 8% sits in the top ten. Sequenced material: lung tumor tissue, taken before any cancer treatment. The receptor source for this set is an older female donor with stage I lung adenocarcinoma.

The chain combines TRBV6-8 with TRBJ2-1; TRBD2 matches at 10 bases. CDR1 MNHGY and CDR2 SAAAGT come from the germline V gene. This CDR3 comprises 15 residues. With 5 bases clipped from V and 9 bases from J, the junction kept 10 bases outside the gene matches. As DNA, the CDR3 is TGTGCCAGCAGTACCCGGACTAGCGGAGATGGTGAGCAGTTCTTC. It yields the protein CASSTRTSGDGEQFF.

The chain recombines TRBV9 with TRBJ1-1, with a weak D call TRBD1 (6 bases). This CDR3 spans 13 amino acids. V was shortened by 5 bases and J by 0 bases, with 8 bases between the two germline ends. Per germline, CDR1 SGDLS and CDR2 YYNGEE. In DNA, the CDR3 is TGTGCCAGCAGGGACAGTTTGAACACTGAAGCTTTCTTT. It translates to CASRDSLNTEAFF.

V and J are TRBV11-3 and TRBJ2-7; possibly TRBD2 for D (5 bases). The ends were cut back, 7 bases at V and 3 bases at J, with 16 bases in the middle. CDR1 is SGHNT and CDR2 is YENEEA in the germline V gene. The CDR3 extends over 14 amino acids. The CDR3 loop reads CASKGLPLGYEQYF. Written as DNA, the CDR3 is TGTGCCAGCAAAGGACTTCCCTTGGGCTACGAGCAGTACTTC. The complete variable domain, with remaining parts taken from reference TRBV11-3 and TRBJ2-7, reads EAGVVQSPRYKIIEKKQPVAFWCNPISGHNTLYWYLQNLGQGPELLIRYENEEAVDDSQLPKDRFSAERLKGVDSTLKIQPAELGDSAVYLCASKGLPLGYEQYFGPGTRLTVT.

This clone turned up a few times. The V gene is TRBV2, the J gene TRBJ1-5; D is unclear. CDR3 length: 15 residues. The V gene's germline CDR1 is SNHLY and CDR2 FYNNEI. V was trimmed by 2 bases and J by 0 bases, leaving 8 bases between them. CDR3 DNA: TGTGCCAGCAGTGAACAGGAAATTAGCAATCAGCCCCAGCATTTT. Translated: CASSEQEISNQPQHF.

This chain connects TRBV19 to TRBJ2-1, with D possibly being TRBD2 (6 bases). This CDR3 is 13 amino acids long. Germline-derived CDR1 and CDR2 are LNHDA and SQIVND (reference sequence). Trimming pared 5 bases from V and 7 bases from J, leaving 12 bases between. The CDR3 DNA sequence: TGTGCCAGTAGTTCGGCTGGGGGGAATGAGCAGTTCTTC. Protein sequence: CASSSAGGNEQFF.

This chain connects TRBV25-1 to TRBJ1-1, with no clear D. Trimming shortened V by 1 base and J by 4 bases, and 10 bases separated the two germline ends. CDR3 length: 14 residues. CDR1 and CDR2 from the germline V gene are MGHDK and SYGVNS. CDR3 residues: CASSESNYRTEAFF. The CDR3 DNA reads TGTGCCAGCAGTGAATCCAACTATCGCACTGAAGCTTTCTTT.

The table lists this clone with a count of one. The V call is TRBV10-2, the J call TRBJ2-2, with 7 bases lining up with TRBD2. J lost 6 bases, V lost 6 bases, and 13 bases had no gene match. CDR1 and CDR2 (germline): WSHSY, SAAADI. The CDR3 has 16 residues. CDR3 nucleotide sequence: TGCGCCAGCAGCCGGGTCGGGGGGTATAATCCCGGGGAGCTGTTTTTT. Translated, it gives CASSRVGGYNPGELFF.

The chain joins TRBV19 to TRBJ2-7; the D gene is possibly TRBD2 (7 bases). The V end lost 8 bases, the J end lost 2 bases, and 16 bases lay between the germline ends. The CDR3 spans 14 residues. Germline V gene data show CDR1 as LNHDA and CDR2 as SQIVND (reference sequence). CDR3 DNA sequence: TGTGCCAGTGGGGATCGGGGGGCGACCTACGAGCAGTACTTC. Protein product: CASGDRGATYEQYF.

The table lists this clone with a few counts. The chain links TRBV15 to TRBJ2-5, with 8 positions matching TRBD1. The germline CDR1 and CDR2 sequences are LNHNV and YYDKDF (reference sequence). CDR3 length equals 17 residues. The ends lost 0 bases at V and 7 bases at J; junction bases unmatched: 13. CDR3 DNA: TGTGCCACCAGCAGAGATTTCGGGACAGGAGGGGGTTCGACCCAGTACTTC. As protein: CATSRDFGTGGGSTQYF.

The rearrangement links TRBV19 to TRBJ2-2; perhaps D is TRBD1 or TRBD2 (5 bases each). The length of the CDR3 is 15 residues. Trimming took off 0 bases at V and 5 bases at J, with 10 bases between the two ends. Germline loops: CDR1 LNHDA, CDR2 SQIVND (reference sequence). CDR3 sequence: CASSIEQGRTGELFF. The CDR3 bases are TGTGCCAGTAGTATAGAGCAGGGACGTACCGGGGAGCTGTTTTTT.

The chain combines TRBV11-3 with TRBJ1-2; D unresolved. Trimming shortened V by 1 base and J by 5 bases, and 17 bases separated the two germline ends. This CDR3 is built from 16 residues. The germline V gene has CDR1 SGHNT and CDR2 YENEEA. The CDR3 DNA sequence: TGTGCCAGCAGCTTAGGCCAGTGGGAAAGGTCTTATGGCTACACCTTC. Translated, it gives CASSLGQWERSYGYTF.

This clone was seen only a few times. This rearrangement joins TRBV11-3 to TRBJ1-5; 10 positions match TRBD1. Trimming at V came to 4 bases and at J to 7 bases, leaving 7 bases not matched to a gene. There are 15 residues in the CDR3. Germline CDR1 and CDR2: SGHNT and YENEEA. This CDR3 is CASSYIGTGEQPQHF. The CDR3 DNA reads TGTGCCAGCAGCTACATCGGGACAGGGGAACAGCCCCAGCATTTT.

This clone has just a few counts. This sequence joins TRBV6-8 and TRBJ1-5; 8 bases fit TRBD1. Trimming took 6 bases from V and 6 from J; bases not matched to a gene: 7. This CDR3 region has 14 residues. CDR1 is MNHGY and CDR2 is SAAAGT in the germline V gene. The CDR3 here is CASSAGQGAQPQHF. Here the CDR3 DNA reads TGTGCCAGCAGCGCTGGACAGGGTGCTCAGCCCCAGCATTTT.

This sequence joins TRBV19 and TRBJ2-2; 9 bases are shared with TRBD1. Trimming took 4 bases from V and 6 from J; bases not matched to a gene: 6. CDR3 length equals 15 residues. Looked up from germline, CDR1 is LNHDA and CDR2 is SQIVND (reference sequence). Written as DNA, the CDR3 is TGTGCCAGTAGTACCCCGGGACAGGGTGCCGGGGAGCTGTTTTTT. As protein: CASSTPGQGAGELFF. The full variable domain, rest sourced from reference TRBV19 and TRBJ2-2, is DGGITQSPKYLFRKEGQNVTLSCEQNLNHDAMYWYRQDPGQGLRLIYYSQIVNDFQKGDIAEGYSVSREKKESFPLTVTSAQKNPTAFYLCASSTPGQGAGELFFGEGSRLTVL.

This clone was seen a few times. V is TRBV9 and J is TRBJ1-5; D not resolved. Trimming pared 0 bases from V and 0 bases from J, leaving 7 bases between. Germline lookup yields CDR1 SGDLS and CDR2 YYNGEE. The CDR3 has 15 residues. The CDR3 bases are TGTGCCAGCAGCGTAGGCCCGAATAGCAATCAGCCCCAGCATTTT. Translation: CASSVGPNSNQPQHF.

The rearrangement joins TRBV9 to TRBJ2-1, with no clear D. CDR1 and CDR2 from the germline V gene are SGDLS and YYNGEE. The CDR3 consists of 15 residues. Trimming took off 0 bases at V and 0 bases at J, with 7 bases between the two ends. CDR3: CASSVGVSSYNEQFF. The CDR3 DNA follows: TGTGCCAGCAGCGTAGGAGTGAGCTCCTACAATGAGCAGTTCTTC.

The gene calls are TRBV18 and TRBJ1-2; a possible D gene is TRBD1 (6 bases). This CDR3 spans 15 amino acids. V was pared by 3 bases and J by 4 bases, with 15 bases between. CDR1 and CDR2 from the germline V gene are KGHSH and LQKENI. The CDR3 bases are TGTGCCAGCTCACCTTTGGACAGCCGAGGCTATGGCTACACCTTC. It specifies CASSPLDSRGYGYTF.

CDR3 region: CASSSPGLAETGELFF. In nucleotides, the CDR3 is TGCGCCAGCAGCTCCCCGGGACTAGCAGAAACCGGGGAGCTGTTTTTT. The chain has TRBV5-1 and TRBJ2-2; 9 nucleotides line up with TRBD2. This CDR3 spans 16 amino acids. The V gene end was trimmed by 3 bases and the J gene end by 5 bases; junction bases not matched to a gene: 8. CDR1 and CDR2 (germline): SGHRS, YFSETQ.

The chain has TRBV18 and TRBJ2-2, with 10 positions matching TRBD1. Trimming cost V 2 bases and J 6 bases; bases outside gene matches: 12. The CDR3 length is 18 residues. CDR1 KGHSH and CDR2 LQKENI come from the germline V gene. The DNA of the CDR3 is TGTGCCAGCTCACCAATCCAACAGGGACAGGGGAGCCCCGGGGAGCTGTTTTTT. Protein sequence: CASSPIQQGQGSPGELFF.

The gene calls are TRBV5-1 and TRBJ2-2, with D tentatively TRBD1 or TRBD2 (6 bases each). CDR1 SGHRS and CDR2 YFSETQ come from the germline V gene. The CDR3 is 15 residues long. The ends were cut back, 2 bases at V and 1 base at J, with 9 bases in the middle. The CDR3 spells CASSLGGGNTGELFF. The CDR3 nucleotides read TGCGCCAGCAGCTTAGGAGGGGGGAACACCGGGGAGCTGTTTTTT. Based on the CDR3 plus reference TRBV5-1 and TRBJ2-2, the full variable domain is KAGVTQTPRYLIKTRGQQVTLSCSPISGHRSVSWYQQTPGQGLQFLFEYFSETQRNKGNFPGRFSGRQFSNSRSEMNVSTLELGDSALYLCASSLGGGNTGELFFGEGSRLTVL.

The chain recombines TRBV25-1 with TRBJ1-2; 8 bases fit TRBD1. V trimming: 6 bases; J trimming: 8 bases; junction bases outside the gene matches: 11. Per the germline V gene, CDR1 is MGHDK and CDR2 is SYGVNS. This CDR3 contains 14 residues. The CDR3 DNA sequence: TGTGCCAGCAGACAGACAGGGGACGCGGAGGGCTACACCTTC. This encodes CASRQTGDAEGYTF.

This clone appeared a few times. This rearrangement joins TRBV1 to TRBJ1-4; TRBD1 reflects the table's D call only, with no check against the DNA. TRBV1 has pseudogene status. The CDR3 loop spans 13 amino acids. The CDR3 bases are TGCGCCAGCAGCCGGGGGCAGGGTGAAAAACTGTTTTTT. This gives the protein CASSRGQGEKLFF.

The V and J genes are TRBV18 and TRBJ2-3, with D perhaps given as TRBD1 or TRBD2 (6 bases each). This CDR3 is 16 amino acids long. V was clipped by 4 bases and J by 1 base, with 15 bases between them. Per germline, CDR1 KGHSH and CDR2 LQKENI. DNA for the CDR3: TGTGCCAGCTCACGCAGAATAAGGGGGGGCACAGATACGCAGTATTTT. Its translation: CASSRRIRGGTDTQYF. Combining the CDR3 with reference TRBV18 and TRBJ2-3 gives the whole variable domain NAGVMQNPRHLVRRRGQEARLRCSPMKGHSHVYWYRQLPEEGLKFMVYLQKENIIDESGMPKERFSAEFPKEGPSILRIQQVVRGDSAAYFCASSRRIRGGTDTQYFGPGTRLTVL.

CDR3 amino acids: CASSENRVTEAFF. The CDR3 bases are TGTGCCAGCAGTGAAAACAGGGTGACTGAAGCTTTCTTT. The chain links TRBV6-1 to TRBJ1-1; D is possibly TRBD1 (6 bases). Germline CDR1 MNHNS, CDR2 SASEGT. The CDR3 length is 13 residues. Trimming removed 2 bases from V and 5 bases from J, with 9 bases in between.

There are a few counts of this clone. This chain connects TRBV6-8 to TRBJ1-3; maybe TRBD1 (5 bases). The germline V and J ends were trimmed by 8 bases and 5 bases, with 13 bases remaining between them. Per germline, CDR1 MNHGY and CDR2 SAAAGT. The CDR3 is 13 residues long. CDR3 protein: CASRGGRRNTIYF. The CDR3 region has the DNA TGTGCCAGCCGGGGGGGTCGGCGAAACACCATATATTTT.

This chain connects TRBV10-2 to TRBJ2-3; D is unclear. From germline, CDR1 is WSHSY and CDR2 SAAADI. The V end lost 3 bases, the J end lost 4 bases, and 8 bases lay between the germline ends. The CDR3 is 13 amino acids. In DNA form, the CDR3 reads TGCGCCAGCAGTGATCTCGCTCCAGATACGCAGTATTTT. It specifies CASSDLAPDTQYF.

CDR3 in DNA: TGTGCCAGCAGTCTCAGGGGGAACACTGAAGCTTTCTTT. Its translation: CASSLRGNTEAFF. The chain is built from TRBV6-8 and TRBJ1-1, with D maybe TRBD1 (6 bases). V lost 5 bases and J lost 1, with 8 bases in between. Germline V gives CDR1 MNHGY, CDR2 SAAAGT. This CDR3 has 13 residues.